The 19 T cell receptor beta chains below all came from one sample that was sequenced in a study of PD-1 blockade in classical Hodgkin lymphoma. The time point here: newly diagnosed, previously untreated cHL patient sample. Profiled with immunoSEQ multiplex PCR; TCRdb holds only in-frame clones, not every one. In the table there are roughly 68,000 clones, 93% of which are singletons. Input material: peripheral blood mononuclear cells (PBMCs). The receptors stem from a human donor with classical Hodgkin lymphoma.

The chain uses TRBV7-2 and TRBJ1-1; no firm D call. The CDR3 length is 13 residues. Germline CDR1 and CDR2: SGHTA and FQGNSA. The ends were cut back, 4 bases at V and 2 bases at J, with 8 bases in the middle. CDR3 sequence reads: CASSSRGNTEAFF. In DNA, the CDR3 is TGTGCCAGCAGCTCCCGGGGTAACACTGAAGCTTTCTTT.

CDR3 bases: TGTGCCAGCAGCGAATCACCCGGGACAGGGGATGAGCAGTTCTTC. Residues: CASSESPGTGDEQFF. The chain carries TRBV6-4 and TRBJ2-1; TRBD1 matches 10 bases. The V gene end was trimmed by 6 bases and the J gene end by 8 bases; junction bases not matched to a gene: 10. The CDR3 spans 15 residues. Germline loops: CDR1 MRHNA, CDR2 SNTAGT.

J is TRBJ2-7 and V is TRBV29-1; the D gene is possibly TRBD1 (6 bases). CDR1 and CDR2 (germline): SQVTM, ANQGSEA. V was cut by 4 bases and J by 3 bases, with 13 bases left in between. This CDR3 spans 13 amino acids. CDR3 DNA: TGCAGCGTTGCTCAGTACAGGGACTACGAGCAGTACTTC. Protein sequence: CSVAQYRDYEQYF.

The V call is TRBV6-5, the J call TRBJ1-5; perhaps TRBD1 as D (5 bases). Trimming took off 4 bases at V and 8 bases at J, with 18 bases between the two ends. The CDR3 contains 15 residues. The germline CDR1 and CDR2 sequences are MNHEY and SVGAGI. CDR3: CASSFGTATTEPQHF. CDR3 sequence (DNA): TGTGCCAGCAGTTTTGGGACGGCGACTACAGAGCCCCAGCATTTT.

Only one count was recorded for this clone. V is TRBV5-1 and J is TRBJ1-1; D gene ambiguous. Trimming stripped 3 bases from V and 1 base from J, with 10 bases between. This CDR3 is 14 amino acids long. Germline V gives CDR1 SGHRS, CDR2 YFSETQ. The CDR3, as DNA: TGCGCCAGCAGCTCCGGACCGCCGAACACTGAAGCTTTCTTT. Its protein product is CASSSGPPNTEAFF.

V gene TRBV5-4 combines with J gene TRBJ2-1; perhaps TRBD1 as D (6 bases). Germline values: CDR1 SGHNT, CDR2 YYREEE (reference sequence). The CDR3 sequence is 17 residues long. The V and J ends lost 0 bases and 0 bases respectively, with 13 bases between them. DNA for the CDR3: TGTGCCAGCAGCTTGGGGCAGGGGAGAAGCTCCTACAATGAGCAGTTCTTC. Its translation is CASSLGQGRSSYNEQFF.

The chain uses TRBV30 and TRBJ1-2; no firm D call. The V gene's germline CDR1 is GTSNPN and CDR2 SVGIG (reference sequence). The CDR3 spans 11 residues. V shed 5 bases and J shed 7 bases, with 11 bases lying between them. CDR3 sequence reads: CAWVTHGGYTF. The CDR3 bases are TGTGCCTGGGTGACTCACGGTGGCTACACCTTC.

The V call is TRBV25-1, the J call TRBJ1-6; D is uncertain. V gave up 6 bases and J gave up 11 bases, with 11 bases separating them. The CDR3 spans 12 residues. CDR1 is MGHDK, CDR2 SYGVNS, per germline. CDR3 protein: CASSPEWAPLHF. CDR3 bases: TGTGCCAGCAGCCCCGAATGGGCACCCCTCCACTTT.

The gene calls are TRBV7-2 and TRBJ2-2; TRBD1 or TRBD2 may be the D gene (6 bases each). CDR3 length equals 15 residues. V lost 2 bases and J lost 5, with 12 bases in between. Looked up from germline, CDR1 is SGHTA and CDR2 is FQGNSA. The CDR3 spells CASSLILGGTGELFF. CDR3 nucleotides: TGTGCCAGCAGCTTAATTTTAGGGGGGACCGGGGAGCTGTTTTTT. Based on the CDR3 plus reference TRBV7-2 and TRBJ2-2, the full variable domain is GAGVSQSPSNKVTEKGKDVELRCDPISGHTALYWYRQSLGQGLEFLIYFQGNSAPDKSGLPSDRFSAERTGGSVSTLTIQRTQQEDSAVYLCASSLILGGTGELFFGEGSRLTVL.

The chain carries TRBV27 and TRBJ1-2, with TRBD1 as a possible D gene (5 bases). The CDR3 consists of 12 residues. The V gene's germline CDR1 is MNHEY and CDR2 SMNVEV (reference sequence). V lost 7 bases, J lost 8 bases, and 14 bases lay in between. CDR3 region: CASMTGGRGYTF. The CDR3 DNA sequence: TGTGCCAGCATGACCGGGGGACGGGGCTACACCTTC.

The chain joins TRBV5-1 to TRBJ1-4; no clear D gene. The V gene lost 0 bases and the J gene lost 0 bases, with 6 bases spanning the gap. Germline CDR1 reads SGHRS; CDR2 reads YFSETQ. This CDR3 is 15 amino acids long. The CDR3 bases are TGCGCCAGCAGCTTGGCCACAGCAACTAATGAAAAACTGTTTTTT. This encodes CASSLATATNEKLFF.

Turning to this clone: A junction boundary mismatches the germline segment, possibly from a read error. This sequence joins TRBV7-2 and TRBJ1-5, with TRBD1 matching 7 bases. Germline lookup yields CDR1 SGHTA and CDR2 FQGNSA. This CDR3 contains 13 residues. CDR3 protein: CAGSPRTGQPQHF. The CDR3 DNA reads as TGTGCCGGCAGCCCCCGGACAGGTCAGCCCCAGCATTTT.

This chain uses TRBV2 with TRBJ2-5; no reliable D call. The CDR3 totals 12 residues. V was shortened by 8 bases and J by 7 bases, with 14 bases between the two germline ends. CDR1 is SNHLY and CDR2 is FYNNEI in the germline V gene. This chain's CDR3 is CASAPDRGTQYF. CDR3 bases: TGTGCCAGCGCCCCGGACCGCGGGACCCAGTACTTC.

The chain couples TRBV10-1 to TRBJ2-2, with TRBD1 identical over 7 bases. Per germline, CDR1 WNHNN and CDR2 SYGVQD (reference sequence). V lost 10 bases, J lost 0 bases, and 5 bases stayed unmatched. The CDR3 is 14 amino acids. The CDR3 nucleotides are TGCGCCACATCCGGGACAGCGAACACCGGGGAGCTGTTTTTT. Its translation: CATSGTANTGELFF.

For the CDR3, the DNA is TGTGCCAGCAGTGCCCGTAGCCCCGGGACAGGGGGCACTGAAGCTTTCTTT. As protein: CASSARSPGTGGTEAFF. This chain joins TRBV25-1 and TRBJ1-1, with 11 bases identical to TRBD1. Trimming at V came to 4 bases and at J to 4 bases, leaving 11 bases not matched to a gene. The CDR3 contains 17 residues. From germline, CDR1 is MGHDK and CDR2 SYGVNS.

Points on this clone: At one of its ends the junction is not consistent with the germline gene, which may arise from a read error. This rearrangement joins TRBV11-2 to TRBJ2-5; either TRBD1 or TRBD2 may supply D (6 bases each). The length of the CDR3 is 17 residues. Germline V gene data show CDR1 as SGHAT and CDR2 as FQNNGV. The CDR3 DNA reads TGTGCCAGCAGCTTAATGGGGGGCTGGAGCGATGCCGAGACCCCGTACTTC. Translated, it gives CASSLMGGWSDAETPYF.

The chain uses TRBV6-1 and TRBJ2-1; maybe TRBD1 (5 bases). Germline CDR1 and CDR2: MNHNS and SASEGT. This CDR3 contains 14 residues. The ends were cut back, 2 bases at V and 6 bases at J, with 11 bases in the middle. The CDR3 bases are TGTGCCAGCAGTGAACGGTGGCAGGGCAATGAGCAGTTCTTC. Amino acid sequence: CASSERWQGNEQFF.

The chain carries TRBV9 and TRBJ2-2, with unresolved D. Germline V CDR1 and CDR2: SGDLS, YYNGEE. The CDR3 extends over 14 amino acids. The V end was cut by 0 bases, the J end by 3 bases, with 6 bases between. The CDR3 is CASSVEQHTGELFF. CDR3 in DNA: TGTGCCAGCAGCGTAGAACAGCACACCGGGGAGCTGTTTTTT.

The rearrangement joins TRBV30 to TRBJ2-7, with D perhaps matching TRBD2 (6 bases). This CDR3 has 14 residues. Germline CDR1 reads GTSNPN; CDR2 reads SVGIG (reference sequence). The V and J ends lost 3 bases and 0 bases respectively, with 12 bases between them. The CDR3 nucleotides read TGTGCCTGGAGGGGGGGAGGCAGCTCCTACGAGCAGTACTTC. The encoded protein is CAWRGGGSSYEQYF.